These 25 T cell receptor beta chains were sequenced from one sample in a study of control samples from healthy donors and cancer patients. Repertoires were generated with immunoSEQ multiplex PCR, while TCRdb's copy carries only in-frame clones and drops some. The sample records around 100,000 clones, around 89% being singletons. The sample was blood. These receptors came from a woman aged 65 to 85 in good health.

The chain is built from TRBV10-3 and TRBJ2-6; the D is unclear. Germline V gene data show CDR1 as ENHRY and CDR2 as SYGVKD. Trimming cost V 0 bases and J 3 bases, with 6 bases left between them. The length of the CDR3 is 15 residues. The CDR3 region is CAISESGSGANVLTF. The CDR3 DNA sequence: TGTGCCATCAGTGAGTCGGGCAGTGGGGCCAACGTCCTGACTTTC.

V gene TRBV19 combines with J gene TRBJ1-5, with D perhaps matching TRBD1 (6 bases). Trimming left V 9 bases short and J 1 base short, with 16 bases between. This CDR3 spans 15 amino acids. Germline assignment: CDR1 LNHDA and CDR2 SQIVND (reference sequence). Here the CDR3 reads CASRGQSTSNQPQHF. Written as DNA, the CDR3 is TGTGCCAGCCGTGGACAGTCGACGAGCAATCAGCCCCAGCATTTT.

The CDR3 DNA reads TGTGCCAGCAGCCGTGGTAGGGACGAAGCTTTCTTT. Translating it yields CASSRGRDEAFF. V usage is TRBV9 and J usage is TRBJ1-1; perhaps TRBD1 as D (5 bases). Looked up from germline, CDR1 is SGDLS and CDR2 is YYNGEE. The CDR3 spans 12 residues. V lost 4 bases to trimming and J lost 8 bases, with 12 bases between them.

The chain recombines TRBV6-4 with TRBJ1-1; possibly TRBD1 for D (5 bases). The CDR3 runs to 15 residues. The V end was cut by 2 bases, the J end by 0 bases, with 10 bases between. Per germline, CDR1 MRHNA and CDR2 SNTAGT. CDR3 residues: CASSDTGTVNTEAFF. CDR3 sequence (DNA): TGTGCCAGCAGTGACACGGGGACGGTGAACACTGAAGCTTTCTTT.

The chain combines TRBV29-1 with TRBJ1-3; 7 positions match TRBD1. The CDR3 runs 12 residues. After removal of 6 bases from V and 4 bases from J, the junction contained 3 bases not matched to a gene. Germline V gene sequence: CDR1 SQVTM, CDR2 ANQGSEA. CDR3 amino acids: CSVTGAGNTIYF. The CDR3 DNA reads TGCAGCGTAACAGGGGCCGGAAACACCATATATTTT.

In its sample, this clone was seen a few times. The chain is built from TRBV25-1 and TRBJ1-1; D may be TRBD1 (6 bases). Trimming stripped 5 bases from V and 4 bases from J, with 14 bases between. This CDR3 is 14 amino acids long. Germline V lookup: CDR1 MGHDK, CDR2 SYGVNS. CDR3 bases: TGTGCCAGCAGTCCACAGGGTAGAGGCACTGAAGCTTTCTTT. It yields the protein CASSPQGRGTEAFF.

The chain employs TRBV19 and TRBJ1-2, with 10 bases matching TRBD1. The germline V gene encodes CDR1 LNHDA and CDR2 SQIVND (reference sequence). The CDR3 loop spans 14 amino acids. The J segment lost 3 bases and the V segment lost 5 bases, leaving 3 bases of the junction unmatched. This CDR3 reads CASSGQGGDYGYTF. The CDR3 DNA reads TGTGCCAGTAGTGGACAGGGGGGGGACTATGGCTACACCTTC.

The V gene is TRBV5-1, the J gene TRBJ2-3; 7 bases match TRBD2. Trimming took 0 bases from V and 0 from J; bases not matched to a gene: 1. Germline V CDR1 and CDR2: SGHRS, YFSETQ. The CDR3 extends over 15 amino acids. The chain's CDR3 is CASSLVSGSTDTQYF. CDR3 bases: TGCGCCAGCAGCTTGGTTAGCGGGAGCACAGATACGCAGTATTTT.

This sequence joins TRBV11-2 and TRBJ2-3; 9 bases are shared with TRBD2. J gave up 2 bases and V 1 base, and 7 bases lay outside the gene matches. In germline, CDR1 is SGHAT, CDR2 FQNNGV. The CDR3 length is 17 residues. The CDR3 DNA sequence: TGTGCCAGCAGCTTAGGGAGCGGGAGGACCTACACAGATACGCAGTATTTT. Its translation is CASSLGSGRTYTDTQYF.

The V gene is TRBV27, the J gene TRBJ2-7; 7 nucleotides line up with TRBD1. This CDR3 contains 14 residues. Germline values: CDR1 MNHEY, CDR2 SMNVEV (reference sequence). The V segment lost 2 bases and the J segment 6 bases; nucleotides outside the gene matches: 7. The CDR3 region has the DNA TGTGCCAGCAGTTTAGGGCAGGGGGTCCGCGAGCAGTACTTC. Translation gives CASSLGQGVREQYF.

The V and J genes are TRBV29-1 and TRBJ2-2, with TRBD1 matching 9 bases. This CDR3 region has 13 residues. The germline V gene encodes CDR1 SQVTM and CDR2 ANQGSEA. Trimming at V came to 8 bases and at J to 4 bases, leaving 5 bases not matched to a gene. CDR3 nucleotide sequence: TGCAGCCACAGGGGGCTGGGCACCGGGGAGCTGTTTTTT. This sequence encodes CSHRGLGTGELFF.

J is TRBJ1-1 and V is TRBV5-1, with D tentatively TRBD1 (5 bases). This CDR3 is 15 amino acids long. The ends were cut back, 4 bases at V and 7 bases at J, with 20 bases in the middle. The germline V gene encodes CDR1 SGHRS and CDR2 YFSETQ. The CDR3 loop reads CASSPAPGSQGEAFF. DNA for the CDR3: TGCGCCAGCAGCCCCGCCCCAGGGAGTCAGGGTGAAGCTTTCTTT.

Only one count was recorded for this clone. This chain links TRBV11-2 with TRBJ2-7; D not resolved. Trimming pared 2 bases from V and 2 bases from J, leaving 7 bases between. Germline assignment: CDR1 SGHAT and CDR2 FQNNGV. This CDR3 is 13 amino acids long. CDR3 residues: CASSLRKTYEQYF. CDR3 DNA sequence: TGTGCCAGCAGCTTACGGAAGACCTACGAGCAGTACTTC. Drawing the rest from reference TRBV11-2 and TRBJ2-7, the complete variable domain is EAGVAQSPRYKIIEKRQSVAFWCNPISGHATLYWYQQILGQGPKLLIQFQNNGVVDDSQLPKDRFSAERLKGVDSTLKIQPAKLEDSAVYLCASSLRKTYEQYFGPGTRLTVT.

The V gene is TRBV30, the J gene TRBJ2-2; 14 bases map to TRBD2. Trimming at V came to 1 base and at J to 6 bases, leaving 1 base not matched to a gene. From germline, CDR1 is GTSNPN and CDR2 SVGIG (reference sequence). The CDR3 has 15 amino acids. Written as DNA, the CDR3 is TGTGCCTGGAGTGAGACTAGCGGGAGGGCCGGGGAGCTGTTTTTT. It is translated as CAWSETSGRAGELFF.

The J gene is TRBJ2-5, the V gene TRBV19; 8 bases are a match to TRBD1. This CDR3 is built from 16 residues. With V trimmed by 5 bases and J by 0 bases, 8 bases remained unmatched. The germline gives CDR1 LNHDA, CDR2 SQIVND (reference sequence). As DNA, the CDR3 is TGTGCCAGTAGTGAGGGGGGACAGGCCCACCAAGAGACCCAGTACTTC. Translated, it gives CASSEGGQAHQETQYF.

The gene calls are TRBV5-8 and TRBJ2-3; unclear D gene. The CDR3 is made up of 14 amino acids. CDR1 SGHTS and CDR2 YDEGEE come from the germline V gene. V was cut by 6 bases and J by 0 bases, with 11 bases left in between. CDR3 sequence (DNA): TGTGCCAGCACCCGCCCGGGTAGCACAGATACGCAGTATTTT. Amino acids: CASTRPGSTDTQYF.

The rearrangement uses TRBV5-6 and TRBJ2-2, with D possibly being TRBD1 (7 bases). Trimming shortened V by 4 bases and J by 5 bases, and 15 bases separated the two germline ends. Germline V gene sequence: CDR1 SGHDT, CDR2 YYEEEE. This CDR3 has 15 residues. This chain's CDR3 is CASSPPGGQTGELFF. Written as DNA, the CDR3 is TGTGCCAGCAGCCCCCCAGGGGGGCAGACCGGGGAGCTGTTTTTT.

This chain links TRBV6-5 with TRBJ2-5; D gene uncertain. The length of the CDR3 is 12 residues. V gave up 6 bases and J gave up 2 bases, with 7 bases separating them. Germline V gives CDR1 MNHEY, CDR2 SVGAGI. CDR3 bases: TGTGCCAGCAGGTTCTCACAAGAGACCCAGTACTTC. Amino acids: CASRFSQETQYF.

The V call is TRBV9, the J call TRBJ2-1; 15 bases map to TRBD2. CDR1 and CDR2 (germline): SGDLS, YYNGEE. The CDR3 contains 14 residues. After removal of 3 bases from V and 9 bases from J, the junction contained 1 base not matched to a gene. The CDR3 spells CASSGTSGRGEQFF. DNA for the CDR3: TGTGCCAGCAGCGGGACTAGCGGGAGGGGTGAGCAGTTCTTC.

The V and J genes are TRBV5-1 and TRBJ1-1; 8 bases are shared with TRBD1. CDR3 length: 17 amino acids. Trimming at V came to 0 bases and at J to 2 bases, leaving 9 bases not matched to a gene. Germline V gene sequence: CDR1 SGHRS, CDR2 YFSETQ. CDR3 in amino acids: CASSLGRAGGYNTEAFF. CDR3 DNA sequence: TGCGCCAGCAGCTTGGGGAGGGCAGGGGGCTATAACACTGAAGCTTTCTTT.

V usage is TRBV5-6 and J usage is TRBJ2-1, with TRBD2 identical over 10 bases. CDR1 is SGHDT and CDR2 is YYEEEE in the germline V gene. V gave up 4 bases and J gave up 5 bases; unmatched junction bases: 9. This CDR3 is 16 amino acids long. For the CDR3, the DNA is TGTGCCAGCAGCAAAGATGGGACTAGCGTACACAATGAGCAGTTCTTC. This sequence encodes CASSKDGTSVHNEQFF.

The chain combines TRBV30 with TRBJ1-2; D is possibly TRBD1 (5 bases). V was clipped by 2 bases and J by 2 bases, with 9 bases between them. The CDR3 contains 13 residues. Germline loops: CDR1 GTSNPN, CDR2 SVGIG (reference sequence). The CDR3 loop reads CAWSPTENYGYTF. In nucleotides, the CDR3 is TGTGCCTGGAGTCCGACAGAAAACTATGGCTACACCTTC. The whole variable domain, remainder taken from reference TRBV30 and TRBJ1-2, is SQTIHQWPATLVQPVGSPLSLECTVEGTSNPNLYWYRQAAGRGLQLLFYSVGIGQISSEVPQNLSASRPQDRQFILSSKKLLLSDSGFYLCAWSPTENYGYTFGSGTRLTVV.

This clone has only a few counts. This chain connects TRBV7-2 to TRBJ1-1; D might be TRBD1 (6 bases). The CDR3 extends over 15 amino acids. Trimming left V 5 bases short and J 4 bases short, with 17 bases between. Germline lookup yields CDR1 SGHTA and CDR2 FQGNSA. For the CDR3, the DNA is TGTGCCAGCAGCCCCCTGAGGGGGAGTTTCACTGAAGCTTTCTTT. This codes for CASSPLRGSFTEAFF. The complete variable domain, with remaining parts taken from reference TRBV7-2 and TRBJ1-1, reads GAGVSQSPSNKVTEKGKDVELRCDPISGHTALYWYRQSLGQGLEFLIYFQGNSAPDKSGLPSDRFSAERTGGSVSTLTIQRTQQEDSAVYLCASSPLRGSFTEAFFGQGTRLTVV.

V and J are TRBV11-2 and TRBJ1-2, with D unclear. Trimming left V 5 bases short and J 0 bases short, with 7 bases between. This CDR3 region has 13 residues. Germline CDR1 and CDR2: SGHAT and FQNNGV. The CDR3 region is CASSPSANYGYTF. CDR3 in DNA: TGTGCCAGCAGCCCCTCAGCTAACTATGGCTACACCTTC. Together with reference TRBV11-2 and TRBJ1-2, the CDR3 gives the full variable domain: EAGVAQSPRYKIIEKRQSVAFWCNPISGHATLYWYQQILGQGPKLLIQFQNNGVVDDSQLPKDRFSAERLKGVDSTLKIQPAKLEDSAVYLCASSPSANYGYTFGSGTRLTVV.

The V call is TRBV5-4, the J call TRBJ1-5, with D possibly TRBD1 on 5 matching bases. V lost 0 bases to trimming and J lost 5 bases, with 9 bases between them. Germline V CDR1 and CDR2: SGHNT, YYREEE (reference sequence). The CDR3 extends over 14 amino acids. The CDR3 nucleotides read TGTGCCAGCAGCTTGGACGCCAGGGATCAGCCCCAGCATTTT. Translating it yields CASSLDARDQPQHF.